Below, 18 T cell receptor beta chains from the same sample are listed, as sequenced in a study of shared clonotypes between healthy human individuals (dated by TCRdb to between 2020 and 2021). Receptor amplification or capture employed the immunoSEQ multiplex PCR assay. The immuneACCESS repertoire file appears here via TCRdb, limited to in-frame rearrangements. These files lack a portion of the clones; in checked studies, under half of the deficit traces to unresolved V genes, and the cause of the others is not known. The sample contains about 660,000 clones, approximately 79% of them found a single time. The ten largest account for around 1.6% of the sample. The sample taken for sequencing was memory CD4+ T cells sorted from blood. The meaning of the sample's cell subset or site label: CD45RA-negative fraction. These receptors were taken from a young woman in good health.

Many counts were recorded for this clone. The chain recombines TRBV7-8 with TRBJ1-1, with 7 bases matching TRBD1. Looked up from germline, CDR1 is SGHVS and CDR2 is FQNEAQ. J lost 7 bases, V lost 6 bases, and 17 bases had no gene match. The CDR3 extends over 16 amino acids. As DNA, the CDR3 is TGTGCCAGCAGTCCTCACACCTACAGGGGAGGGGATGAAGCTTTCTTT. It specifies CASSPHTYRGGDEAFF.

The chain links TRBV5-1 to TRBJ2-7; 10 bases line up with TRBD1. There are 13 residues in the CDR3. The junction had 8 bases not matched to a gene; V was cut back by 9 bases and J by 5 bases. Germline V CDR1 and CDR2: SGHRS, YFSETQ. The CDR3 DNA reads as TGCGCCAACAAGGGACAGGGGTACAACGAGCAGTACTTC. Translation: CANKGQGYNEQYF.

The genes are TRBV6-5 and TRBJ2-5, with D uncertain. Per germline, CDR1 MNHEY and CDR2 SVGAGI. V was trimmed by 10 bases and J by 2 bases, leaving 11 bases between them. This CDR3 is built from 12 residues. The CDR3 reads CATTESQETQYF. The DNA of the CDR3 is TGTGCCACCACAGAGTCGCAAGAGACCCAGTACTTC.

This clone has just a few counts. The chain links TRBV4-1 to TRBJ1-1, with D unclear. This CDR3 comprises 15 residues. V lost 3 bases and J 1 base, leaving 12 bases between the germline ends. The germline CDR1 and CDR2 sequences are MGHRA and YSYEKL. The chain's CDR3 is CASSHVGGGNTEAFF. The CDR3, as DNA: TGCGCCAGCAGCCATGTGGGCGGAGGGAACACTGAAGCTTTCTTT.

The rearrangement uses TRBV11-3 and TRBJ2-7, with D unclear. The CDR3 length is 14 residues. V was pared by 5 bases and J by 6 bases, with 17 bases between. Germline CDR1 reads SGHNT; CDR2 reads YENEEA. The CDR3 DNA sequence: TGTGCCAGCAGCAACGGTCCCGGGCCGGGCGAGCAGTACTTC. It encodes CASSNGPGPGEQYF.

The chain joins TRBV11-2 to TRBJ2-7; TRBD2 might be the D (6 bases). There are 15 residues in the CDR3. CDR1 SGHAT and CDR2 FQNNGV come from the germline V gene. V was trimmed by 1 base and J by 3 bases, leaving 13 bases between them. CDR3: CASSLGGGRLYEQYF. As DNA, the CDR3 is TGTGCCAGCAGCTTAGGAGGAGGGCGTCTCTACGAGCAGTACTTC.

Notes on this clone: The same CDR3 also results from other DNA sequences found in this sample. The chain couples TRBV29-1 to TRBJ1-3; D not certain. Germline CDR1 reads SQVTM; CDR2 reads ANQGSEA. V was cut by 2 bases and J by 4 bases, with 3 bases left in between. This CDR3 is built from 11 residues. CDR3 DNA: TGCAGCGTTGAAACCGGAAACACCATATATTTT. Protein: CSVETGNTIYF. The full variable domain, rest sourced from reference TRBV29-1 and TRBJ1-3, is SAVISQKPSRDICQRGTSLTIQCQVDSQVTMMFWYRQQPGQSLTLIATANQGSEATYESGFVIDKFPISRPNLTFSTLTVSNMSPEDSSIYLCSVETGNTIYFGEGSWLTVV.

Comment on this clone: The sample contains more than one DNA sequence encoding this CDR3. V gene TRBV10-2 combines with J gene TRBJ1-2; a weak D match, TRBD1 (5 bases). V lost 5 bases to trimming and J lost 3 bases, with 10 bases between them. Germline V lookup: CDR1 WSHSY, CDR2 SAAADI. The CDR3 runs 13 residues. The CDR3 sequence is CASSTQVDYGYTF. The CDR3 DNA reads TGCGCCAGCAGTACACAGGTCGACTATGGCTACACCTTC.

The gene calls are TRBV5-5 and TRBJ1-1, with no clear D. CDR3 size: 14 residues. Germline values: CDR1 SGHKS, CDR2 YYEKEE (reference sequence). V lost 0 bases, J lost 5 bases, and 11 bases lay in between. The CDR3 loop reads CASSLVGANTEAFF. CDR3 DNA sequence: TGTGCCAGCAGCTTGGTGGGAGCCAATACTGAAGCTTTCTTT. Based on the CDR3 plus reference TRBV5-5 and TRBJ1-1, the full variable domain is DAGVTQSPTHLIKTRGQQVTLRCSPISGHKSVSWYQQVLGQGPQFIFQYYEKEERGRGNFPDRFSARQFPNYSSELNVNALLLGDSALYLCASSLVGANTEAFFGQGTRLTVV.

V is TRBV7-9 and J is TRBJ2-7, with D possibly TRBD1 on 6 matching bases. This CDR3 has 15 residues. The V end lost 4 bases, the J end lost 4 bases, and 17 bases lay between the germline ends. CDR1 and CDR2 (germline): SEHNR, FQNEAQ (reference sequence). In DNA, the CDR3 is TGTGCCAGCAGCTCAGCCCGGGACAAAATATACGAGCAGTACTTC. The encoded protein is CASSSARDKIYEQYF.

The J gene is TRBJ1-1, the V gene TRBV6-9; D may be TRBD1 (6 bases). Germline assignment: CDR1 MNHGY and CDR2 SVAAGI. The CDR3 is made up of 11 amino acids. V was pared by 6 bases and J by 5 bases, with 7 bases between. The CDR3 is CASRTGTEAFF. Here the CDR3 DNA reads TGTGCCAGCAGAACAGGGACTGAAGCTTTCTTT.

This rearrangement joins TRBV11-2 to TRBJ2-5; 7 nucleotides match TRBD2. TRBJ2-7 explains the end of the DNA better; the J call may be wrong. Germline assignment: CDR1 SGHAT and CDR2 FQNNGV. CDR3 length: 15 residues. CDR3: CASSPYGSGAREQYF. The CDR3 coding sequence is TGTGCCAGCAGCCCATACGGGAGCGGGGCTCGCGAGCAGTACTTC.

The chain is built from TRBV30 and TRBJ1-1; weak D call: TRBD1 (5 bases). CDR1 and CDR2 (germline): GTSNPN, SVGIG (reference sequence). V gave up 5 bases and J gave up 2 bases, with 12 bases separating them. This CDR3 spans 13 amino acids. CDR3 amino acids: CAWGAQINTEAFF. The CDR3 DNA reads TGTGCCTGGGGGGCGCAGATTAACACTGAAGCTTTCTTT. The entire variable domain, with the rest obtained from reference TRBV30 and TRBJ1-1, is as follows: SQTIHQWPATLVQPVGSPLSLECTVEGTSNPNLYWYRQAAGRGLQLLFYSVGIGQISSEVPQNLSASRPQDRQFILSSKKLLLSDSGFYLCAWGAQINTEAFFGQGTRLTVV.

The chain joins TRBV7-8 to TRBJ2-1; 8 bases fit TRBD2. V was clipped by 5 bases and J by 4 bases; unmatched bases: 10. Germline loops: CDR1 SGHVS, CDR2 FQNEAQ. CDR3 length equals 16 residues. This CDR3 is CASSLSGGTRYNEQFF. The CDR3 nucleotides read TGTGCCAGCAGCCTTTCGGGTGGGACTAGGTACAATGAGCAGTTCTTC.

This clone showed up just once. V gene TRBV27 combines with J gene TRBJ2-7; D call uncertain. This CDR3 is built from 13 residues. Germline lookup yields CDR1 MNHEY and CDR2 SMNVEV (reference sequence). Between the trimmed V and J ends, which lost 5 bases and 3 bases, there was a span of 11 bases. CDR3 amino acids: CASSVTANYEQYF. Written as DNA, the CDR3 is TGTGCCAGCAGTGTGACGGCAAACTACGAGCAGTACTTC.

This clone was detected a few times. V usage is TRBV14 and J usage is TRBJ2-3; D uncertain. V was cut by 0 bases and J by 6 bases, with 13 bases left in between. The CDR3 spans 15 residues. The V gene's germline CDR1 is SGHDN and CDR2 FVKESK. CDR3 DNA: TGTGCCAGCAGCCAAGAATATGATTTCGGGGATACGCAGTATTTT. This translates into CASSQEYDFGDTQYF.

This chain uses TRBV5-6 with TRBJ1-2, with D unresolved. CDR3 length: 14 amino acids. The V gene lost 4 bases and the J gene lost 1 base, with 11 bases spanning the gap. Germline values: CDR1 SGHDT, CDR2 YYEEEE. The CDR3, as DNA: TGTGCCAGCAGCACCAGGACCGATAACTATGGCTACACCTTC. It is translated as CASSTRTDNYGYTF.

The V and J genes are TRBV6-6 and TRBJ1-3; unclear D gene. Germline V gives CDR1 MNHNY, CDR2 SVGAGI (reference sequence). V was cut by 0 bases and J by 0 bases, with 9 bases left in between. The CDR3 has 16 amino acids. The CDR3 DNA is TGTGCCAGCAGTTACTCTAGTCAGAACTCTGGAAACACCATATATTTT. Protein: CASSYSSQNSGNTIYF.